The 22 T cell receptor beta chains reported below all come from one sample, sequenced in a study of T cell changes during pregnancy in multiple sclerosis (dated by TCRdb to between 2018 and 2021). Libraries were constructed by the immunoSEQ multiplex PCR assay. The source is immuneACCESS, and TCRdb retained only in-frame sequences with V and J called. Part of the clones is not carried over; for the studies checked, unresolved V genes explain less than half of this, and the remainder is unexplained. For this sample the table gives 91,000 or so clones, of which about 92% were detected only once. The leading ten clones occupy 2% to 2.5% of the sample. The sample in question was peripheral blood, obtained after pregnancy. Receptor source: a female donor with multiple sclerosis, enrolled in a pregnancy study.

The chain joins TRBV4-3 to TRBJ1-4; TRBD1 agrees at 8 bases. The CDR3 has 15 residues. The ends lost 3 bases at V and 2 bases at J; junction bases unmatched: 2. Germline CDR1 reads LGHNA; CDR2 reads YSLEER. The CDR3 here is CASSQDRATNEKLFF. The DNA of the CDR3 is TGCGCCAGCAGCCAGGACAGGGCCACTAATGAAAAACTGTTTTTT.

The chain links TRBV6-5 to TRBJ2-1; possible D gene TRBD2, 5 bases. V was pared by 6 bases and J by 6 bases, with 9 bases between. The CDR3 runs 12 residues. In germline, CDR1 is MNHEY, CDR2 SVGAGI. The CDR3 DNA is TGTGCCAGCAGCCCTACTAGCAATGAGCAGTTCTTC. It codes for CASSPTSNEQFF.

This clone was observed a single time. The chain employs TRBV27 and TRBJ1-1; D unclear. Between the trimmed V and J ends, which lost 5 bases and 4 bases, there was a span of 11 bases. The CDR3 is 13 residues long. The V gene's germline CDR1 is MNHEY and CDR2 SMNVEV (reference sequence). The CDR3 DNA reads as TGTGCCAGCAGTCTTCTAGGTGGCACTGAAGCTTTCTTT. Its protein is CASSLLGGTEAFF.

Here the CDR3 DNA reads TGTGCCAGTAGTACCACCGGGACAGGGGGCGCCTCTAGCTATGGCTACACCTTC. Translating gives CASSTTGTGGASSYGYTF. The chain links TRBV19 to TRBJ1-2, with 12 bases aligning to TRBD1. The junction had 13 bases not matched to a gene; V was cut back by 4 bases and J by 4 bases. Germline V gene lookup returns CDR1 LNHDA and CDR2 SQIVND (reference sequence). The CDR3 is 18 residues long.

V is TRBV5-4 and J is TRBJ2-4; 10 bases fit TRBD1. Germline CDR1 and CDR2: SGHNT and YYREEE (reference sequence). Losses at the gene ends were 0 bases for V and 2 bases for J; bases not matched to a gene: 2. CDR3 size: 16 residues. This CDR3 is CASSLAGQGTKNIQYF. The DNA for the CDR3 is TGTGCCAGCAGCTTGGCGGGACAGGGGACCAAAAACATTCAGTACTTC.

V is TRBV29-1 and J is TRBJ2-3, with D perhaps matching TRBD1 (5 bases). The length of the CDR3 is 14 residues. Trimming took off 4 bases at V and 3 bases at J, with 14 bases between the two ends. The germline V gene encodes CDR1 SQVTM and CDR2 ANQGSEA. DNA for the CDR3: TGCAGCGTTGCAGGGCCCCAATGGACAGATACGCAGTATTTT. It encodes CSVAGPQWTDTQYF.

The genes are TRBV5-1 and TRBJ2-7, with 7 bases identical to TRBD2. Trimming took 4 bases from V and 5 from J; bases not matched to a gene: 24. The V gene's germline CDR1 is SGHRS and CDR2 YFSETQ. The CDR3 consists of 19 residues. The CDR3 loop is CASSLGEGRWLLAGDEQYF. The CDR3, as DNA: TGCGCCAGCAGCCTGGGGGAGGGTCGGTGGCTCCTGGCGGGGGACGAGCAGTACTTC.

Turning to this clone: The same CDR3 also results from other DNA sequences found in this sample. The rearrangement links TRBV6-4 to TRBJ2-3; 7 positions agree with TRBD2. Trimming at V came to 0 bases and at J to 0 bases, leaving 0 bases not matched to a gene. CDR1 and CDR2 (germline): MRHNA, SNTAGT. The CDR3 covers 15 residues. CDR3 sequence (DNA): TGTGCCAGCAGTGACTCAGCGGGGAGCACAGATACGCAGTATTTT. It codes for CASSDSAGSTDTQYF.

The chain links TRBV2 to TRBJ1-1; possibly TRBD1 for D (5 bases). V was pared by 6 bases and J by 7 bases, with 9 bases between. CDR3 length equals 11 residues. Germline V gives CDR1 SNHLY, CDR2 FYNNEI. In nucleotides, the CDR3 is TGTGCCAGCAGCATGGGGCGTGAAGCTTTCTTT. Translating it yields CASSMGREAFF.

J is TRBJ2-7 and V is TRBV6-5, with D perhaps TRBD1 (6 bases). CDR3 size: 14 residues. V lost 6 bases and J 7 bases, leaving 19 bases between the germline ends. From germline, CDR1 is MNHEY and CDR2 SVGAGI. DNA for the CDR3: TGTGCCAGCAGCTCGACAGGCGTACCTAAGGAGCAGTACTTC. Translating it yields CASSSTGVPKEQYF.

V usage is TRBV28 and J usage is TRBJ1-2; 8 bases align to TRBD1. This CDR3 has 16 residues. V lost 7 bases to trimming and J lost 8 bases; unmatched junction nucleotides: 18. Germline CDR1 MDHEN, CDR2 SYDVKM. In DNA form, the CDR3 reads TGTGCCAGCACTTCGTCCGGGGACAGGTCGTCGCGAGGCTACACCTTC. This codes for CASTSSGDRSSRGYTF.

The gene calls are TRBV2 and TRBJ1-2, with 8 bases aligning to TRBD1. This CDR3 comprises 17 residues. The germline V gene encodes CDR1 SNHLY and CDR2 FYNNEI. Trimming took 8 bases from V and 0 from J; bases not matched to a gene: 14. CDR3 amino acids: CASRRAGGMIPNYGYTF. The CDR3 DNA follows: TGTGCCAGCCGGCGCGCAGGGGGCATGATCCCTAACTATGGCTACACCTTC. The full variable domain, rest sourced from reference TRBV2 and TRBJ1-2, is EPEVTQTPSHQVTQMGQEVILRCVPISNHLYFYWYRQILGQKVEFLVSFYNNEISEKSEIFDDQFSVERPDGSNFTLKIRSTKLEDSAMYFCASRRAGGMIPNYGYTFGSGTRLTVV.

The chain joins TRBV19 to TRBJ1-1; 8 nucleotides agree with TRBD1. The germline gives CDR1 LNHDA, CDR2 SQIVND (reference sequence). V was pared by 5 bases and J by 5 bases, with 16 bases of the junction left unmatched. The CDR3 runs 17 residues. Here the CDR3 DNA reads TGTGCCAGTAGTGTTCTTTCCTGGACAGGGAAAGGGACTGAAGCTTTCTTT. It yields the protein CASSVLSWTGKGTEAFF.

This rearrangement joins TRBV28 to TRBJ1-2, with 7 bases fitting TRBD1. After removal of 10 bases from V and 8 bases from J, the junction contained 10 bases not matched to a gene. CDR1 is MDHEN, CDR2 SYDVKM, per germline. CDR3 length: 12 residues. CDR3 sequence (DNA): TGTGCCACCCAGACAGGGTCGAGAGGCTACACCTTC. Amino acids: CATQTGSRGYTF.

J is TRBJ2-5 and V is TRBV18, with 7 bases fitting TRBD2. Germline CDR1 and CDR2: KGHSH and LQKENI. The CDR3 contains 15 residues. V trimming: 3 bases; J trimming: 5 bases; junction bases outside the gene matches: 9. CDR3 DNA: TGTGCCAGCTCACCTTGGGCCCAGCGGGGCGAGACCCAGTACTTC. Translating gives CASSPWAQRGETQYF. The whole variable domain, remainder taken from reference TRBV18 and TRBJ2-5, is NAGVMQNPRHLVRRRGQEARLRCSPMKGHSHVYWYRQLPEEGLKFMVYLQKENIIDESGMPKERFSAEFPKEGPSILRIQQVVRGDSAAYFCASSPWAQRGETQYFGPGTRLLVL.

The chain links TRBV10-3 to TRBJ2-7; D is possibly TRBD2 (6 bases). The CDR3 sequence is 15 residues long. Germline V gives CDR1 ENHRY, CDR2 SYGVKD. The V gene lost 3 bases and the J gene lost 1 base, with 13 bases spanning the gap. Here the CDR3 reads CAISDSRGTSYEQYF. CDR3 sequence (DNA): TGTGCCATCAGTGACTCGCGGGGAACATCCTACGAGCAGTACTTC.

The rearrangement uses TRBV27 and TRBJ1-1; D not resolved. The CDR3 is 18 residues long. The V end lost 1 base, the J end lost 4 bases, and 22 bases lay between the germline ends. The germline gives CDR1 MNHEY, CDR2 SMNVEV (reference sequence). In DNA, the CDR3 is TGTGCCAGCAGTTTATTAGGCCAGGCAACCGACGAGAGCACTGAAGCTTTCTTT. Its protein is CASSLLGQATDESTEAFF.

J is TRBJ2-6 and V is TRBV7-2; 10 bases map to TRBD1. In germline, CDR1 is SGHTA, CDR2 FQGNSA. This CDR3 region has 19 residues. V trimming: 4 bases; J trimming: 1 base; junction bases outside the gene matches: 10. The CDR3 protein is CASSWPPGQGRSGANVLTF. The CDR3 region has the DNA TGTGCCAGCAGCTGGCCCCCGGGACAGGGGAGGTCTGGGGCCAACGTCCTGACTTTC.

The chain carries TRBV2 and TRBJ2-3, with TRBD2 identical over 12 bases. Germline values: CDR1 SNHLY, CDR2 FYNNEI. The ends lost 6 bases at V and 3 bases at J; junction bases unmatched: 7. This CDR3 comprises 16 residues. The CDR3, as DNA: TGTGCCAGCAGACCCGATACTAGCGGGAGGACAGATACGCAGTATTTT. The encoded protein is CASRPDTSGRTDTQYF.

This chain links TRBV11-2 with TRBJ1-2, with 8 bases matching TRBD1. The germline V gene encodes CDR1 SGHAT and CDR2 FQNNGV. V was pared by 5 bases and J by 2 bases, with 10 bases of the junction left unmatched. The CDR3 runs 16 residues. In DNA form, the CDR3 reads TGTGCCAGCAGCCCGACAGGGGTTGGATGGAACTATGGCTACACCTTC. It is translated as CASSPTGVGWNYGYTF.

The rearrangement uses TRBV19 and TRBJ1-3; tentative D call: TRBD1 (5 bases). This CDR3 is 15 amino acids long. V lost 4 bases and J lost 1, with 11 bases in between. The germline V gene encodes CDR1 LNHDA and CDR2 SQIVND (reference sequence). The CDR3 nucleotides read TGTGCCAGTAGTAGCGCCGGGGGATCTGGAAACACCATATATTTT. Translation: CASSSAGGSGNTIYF.

The chain links TRBV7-9 to TRBJ2-1; D possibly corresponds to TRBD2 (6 bases). Trimming took off 5 bases at V and 0 bases at J, with 17 bases between the two ends. CDR1 is SEHNR, CDR2 FQNEAQ, per germline (reference sequence). The CDR3 has 17 amino acids. CDR3 sequence (DNA): TGTGCCAGCAGCCCAAAGGGACTGTCGAGCTCCTACAATGAGCAGTTCTTC. Its translation: CASSPKGLSSSYNEQFF.